The entry below gives a single TCR beta chain sequence along with its context. This sample is drawn from a study of T cells in Graves' hyperthyroidism and ophthalmopathy. This CDR3 comprises 14 residues. Trimming removed 8 bases at V and 7 bases at J, with 21 bases between. Germline V lookup: CDR1 SNHLY, CDR2 FYNNEI. Amplification targeted TCR beta CDR3 regions from RNA transcripts. HTBI primers drove first-round RT-PCR of the TCR CDR3. Via MiXCR, TCRdb re-called the multiplex PCR reads, giving one row per CDR3 protein. The sample records just over 550,000 distinct CDR3 sequences, around 42% being singletons.

The chain combines TRBV2 with TRBJ2-7; D unclear. The clonotype was recovered from a woman aged 18-29 years with Graves' hyperthyroidism. The sample comprised peripheral blood or thyroid tissue (not recorded which). The CDR3 is CASLDSNQRDEQYF. Here the CDR3 DNA reads TGTGCCAGCTTAGACTCCAACCAAAGGGATGAGCAGTACTTC.